This T cell receptor beta chain was recovered during a study of PD-1 blockade in classical Hodgkin lymphoma. Assay used: immunoSEQ multiplex PCR; TCRdb lists only in-frame clones, some missing. Here the sample spans thousands of clones, about 90% being singletons. After autologous stem cell transplantation all patients relapsed, and prior brentuximab vedotin exposure differed between cohorts. From thawed PBMCs, CD4+ T cells were purified using magnetic negative selection. The V end lost 0 bases, the J end lost 0 bases, and 7 bases lay between the germline ends. The germline CDR1 and CDR2 sequences are SGDLS and YYNGEE. The CDR3 is 15 residues long.

The source material was CD4+ T cells from blood, sampled at baseline. The receptor was isolated from a human donor with classical Hodgkin lymphoma. The chain links TRBV9 to TRBJ1-3; D gene ambiguous. CDR3 DNA sequence: TGTGCCAGCAGCGTAGATCTGATCTCTGGAAACACCATATATTTT. Translating gives CASSVDLISGNTIYF. Looking up the rest from reference TRBV9 and TRBJ1-3 gives the full variable domain: DSGVTQTPKHLITATGQRVTLRCSPRSGDLSVYWYQQSLDQGLQFLIQYYNGEERAKGNILERFSAQQFPDLHSELNLSSLELGDSALYFCASSVDLISGNTIYFGEGSWLTVV.